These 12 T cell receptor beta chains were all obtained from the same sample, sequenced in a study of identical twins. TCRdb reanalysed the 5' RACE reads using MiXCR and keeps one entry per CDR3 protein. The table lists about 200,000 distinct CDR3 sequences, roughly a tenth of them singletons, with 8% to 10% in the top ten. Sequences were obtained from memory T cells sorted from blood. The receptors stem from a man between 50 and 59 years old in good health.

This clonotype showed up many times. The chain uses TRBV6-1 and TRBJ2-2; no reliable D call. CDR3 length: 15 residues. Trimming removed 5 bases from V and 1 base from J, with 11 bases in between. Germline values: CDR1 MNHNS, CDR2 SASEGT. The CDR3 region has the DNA TGTGCCAGCAGTCCCACTCCCGGGAACACCGGGGAGCTGTTTTTT. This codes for CASSPTPGNTGELFF.

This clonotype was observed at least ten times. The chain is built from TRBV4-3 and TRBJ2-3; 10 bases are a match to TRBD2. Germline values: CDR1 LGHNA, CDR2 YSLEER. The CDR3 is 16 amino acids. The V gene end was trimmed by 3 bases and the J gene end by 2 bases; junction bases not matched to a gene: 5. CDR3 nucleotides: TGCGCCAGCAGCCACAAAGCGGGAGGGCCCACAGATACGCAGTATTTT. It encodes CASSHKAGGPTDTQYF.

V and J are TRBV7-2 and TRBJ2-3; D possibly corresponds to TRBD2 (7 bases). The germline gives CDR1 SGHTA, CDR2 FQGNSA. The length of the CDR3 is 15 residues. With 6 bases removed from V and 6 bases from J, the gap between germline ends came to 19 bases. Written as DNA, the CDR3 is TGTGCCAGCAGACCCGGGGGGCTAGCCTCCGATACGCAGTATTTT. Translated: CASRPGGLASDTQYF.

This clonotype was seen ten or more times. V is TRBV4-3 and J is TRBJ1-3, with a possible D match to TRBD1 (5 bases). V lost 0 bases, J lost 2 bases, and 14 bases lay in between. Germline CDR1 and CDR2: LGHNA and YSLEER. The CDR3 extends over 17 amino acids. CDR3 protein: CASSQDSHGAAGNTIYF. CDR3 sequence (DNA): TGCGCCAGCAGCCAAGATTCCCATGGGGCTGCTGGAAACACCATATATTTT.

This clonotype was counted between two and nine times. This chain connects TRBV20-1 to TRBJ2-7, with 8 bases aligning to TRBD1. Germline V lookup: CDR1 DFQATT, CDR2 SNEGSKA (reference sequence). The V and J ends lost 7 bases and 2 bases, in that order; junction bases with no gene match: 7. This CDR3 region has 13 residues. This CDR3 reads CSVDRDLPYEQYF. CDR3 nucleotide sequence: TGCAGTGTGGACAGGGACCTCCCCTACGAGCAGTACTTC.

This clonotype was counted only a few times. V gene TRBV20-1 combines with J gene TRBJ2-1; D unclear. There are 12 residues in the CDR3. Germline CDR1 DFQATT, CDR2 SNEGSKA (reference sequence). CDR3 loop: CSAAGSLKGQFF. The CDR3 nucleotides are TGCAGCGCAGCCGGCAGTTTAAAGGGACAGTTCTTC.

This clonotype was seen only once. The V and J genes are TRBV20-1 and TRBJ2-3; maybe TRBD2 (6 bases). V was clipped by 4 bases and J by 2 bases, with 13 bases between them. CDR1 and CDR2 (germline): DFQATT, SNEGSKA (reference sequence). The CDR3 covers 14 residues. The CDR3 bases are TGCAGTGCTACCAGCGGGCTGATCACAGATACGCAGTATTTT. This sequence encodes CSATSGLITDTQYF.

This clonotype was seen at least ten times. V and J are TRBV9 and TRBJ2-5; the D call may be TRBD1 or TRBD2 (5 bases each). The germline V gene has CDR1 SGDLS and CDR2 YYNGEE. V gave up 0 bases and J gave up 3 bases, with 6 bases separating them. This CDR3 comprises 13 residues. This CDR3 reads CASSVGGKETQYF. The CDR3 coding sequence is TGTGCCAGCAGCGTAGGGGGGAAAGAGACCCAGTACTTC.

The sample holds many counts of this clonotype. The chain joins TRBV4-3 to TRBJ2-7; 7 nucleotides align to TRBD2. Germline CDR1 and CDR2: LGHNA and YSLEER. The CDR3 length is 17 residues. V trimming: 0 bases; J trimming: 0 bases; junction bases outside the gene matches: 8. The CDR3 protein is CASSQEWLAVSSYEQYF. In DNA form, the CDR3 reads TGCGCCAGCAGCCAAGAGTGGCTAGCGGTAAGCTCCTACGAGCAGTACTTC.

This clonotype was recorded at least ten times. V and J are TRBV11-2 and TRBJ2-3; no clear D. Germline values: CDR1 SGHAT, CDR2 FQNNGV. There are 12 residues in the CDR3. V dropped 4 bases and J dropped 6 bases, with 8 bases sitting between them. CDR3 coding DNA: TGTGCCAGCAGCTCGCCCACCGATACGCAGTATTTT. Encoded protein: CASSSPTDTQYF.

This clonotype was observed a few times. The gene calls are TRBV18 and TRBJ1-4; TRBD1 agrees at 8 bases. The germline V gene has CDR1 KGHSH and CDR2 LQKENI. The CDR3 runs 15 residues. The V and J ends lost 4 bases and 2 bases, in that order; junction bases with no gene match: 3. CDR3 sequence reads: CASSRQGATNEKLFF. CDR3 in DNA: TGTGCCAGCTCACGGCAGGGGGCCACTAATGAAAAACTGTTTTTT.

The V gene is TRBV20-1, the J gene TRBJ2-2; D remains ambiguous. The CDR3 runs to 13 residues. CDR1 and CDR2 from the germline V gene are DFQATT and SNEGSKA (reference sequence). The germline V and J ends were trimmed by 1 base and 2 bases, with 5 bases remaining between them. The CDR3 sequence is CSARVSNTGELFF. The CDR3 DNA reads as TGCAGTGCTAGAGTCAGTAACACCGGGGAGCTGTTTTTT.